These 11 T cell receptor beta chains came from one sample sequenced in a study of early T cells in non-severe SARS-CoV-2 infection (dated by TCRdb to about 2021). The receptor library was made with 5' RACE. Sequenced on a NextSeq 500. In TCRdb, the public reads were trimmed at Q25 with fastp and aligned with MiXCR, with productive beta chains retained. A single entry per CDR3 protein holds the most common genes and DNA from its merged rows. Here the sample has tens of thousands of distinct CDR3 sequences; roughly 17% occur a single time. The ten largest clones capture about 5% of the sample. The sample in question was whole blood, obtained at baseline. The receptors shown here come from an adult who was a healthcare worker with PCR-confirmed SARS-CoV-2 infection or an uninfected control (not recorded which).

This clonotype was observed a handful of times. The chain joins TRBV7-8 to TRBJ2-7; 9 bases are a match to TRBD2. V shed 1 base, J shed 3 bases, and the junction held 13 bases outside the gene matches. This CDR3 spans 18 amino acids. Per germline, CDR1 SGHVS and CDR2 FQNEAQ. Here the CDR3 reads CASSLERASGIELYEQYF. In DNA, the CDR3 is TGTGCCAGCAGCTTAGAAAGGGCTAGCGGGATCGAACTCTACGAGCAGTACTTC.

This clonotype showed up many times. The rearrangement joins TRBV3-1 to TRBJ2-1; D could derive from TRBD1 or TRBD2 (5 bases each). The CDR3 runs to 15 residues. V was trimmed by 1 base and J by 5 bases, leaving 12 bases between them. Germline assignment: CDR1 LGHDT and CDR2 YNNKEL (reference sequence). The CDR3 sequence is CASSQGQRPDNEQFF. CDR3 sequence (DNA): TGTGCCAGCAGCCAAGGACAGCGGCCGGACAATGAGCAGTTCTTC.

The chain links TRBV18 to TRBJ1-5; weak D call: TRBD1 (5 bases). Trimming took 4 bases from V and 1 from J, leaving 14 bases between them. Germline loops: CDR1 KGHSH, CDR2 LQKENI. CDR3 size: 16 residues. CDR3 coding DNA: TGTGCCAGCTCACAGGTCCGGGGGGGAAGCAATCAGCCCCAGCATTTT. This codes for CASSQVRGGSNQPQHF.

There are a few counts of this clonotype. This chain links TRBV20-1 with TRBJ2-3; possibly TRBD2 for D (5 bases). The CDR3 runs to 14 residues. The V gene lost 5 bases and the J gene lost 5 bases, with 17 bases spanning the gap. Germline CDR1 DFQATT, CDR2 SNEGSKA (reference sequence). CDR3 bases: TGCAGTGCTGCCCCCCTAGCCCGTCGAGATACGCAGTATTTT. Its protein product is CSAAPLARRDTQYF.

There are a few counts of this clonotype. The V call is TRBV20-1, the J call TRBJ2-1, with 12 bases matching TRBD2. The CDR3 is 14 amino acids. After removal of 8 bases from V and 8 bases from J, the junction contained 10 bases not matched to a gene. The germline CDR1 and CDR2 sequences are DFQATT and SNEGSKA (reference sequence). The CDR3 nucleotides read TGCAGTATAGGACTAGCGGGGTCCATCGATGAGCAGTTCTTC. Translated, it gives CSIGLAGSIDEQFF.

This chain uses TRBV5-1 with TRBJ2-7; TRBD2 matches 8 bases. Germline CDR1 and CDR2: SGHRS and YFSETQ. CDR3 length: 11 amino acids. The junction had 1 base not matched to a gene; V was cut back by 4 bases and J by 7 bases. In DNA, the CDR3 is TGCGCCAGCAGCATAGCGGGAGAGCAGTACTTC. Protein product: CASSIAGEQYF.

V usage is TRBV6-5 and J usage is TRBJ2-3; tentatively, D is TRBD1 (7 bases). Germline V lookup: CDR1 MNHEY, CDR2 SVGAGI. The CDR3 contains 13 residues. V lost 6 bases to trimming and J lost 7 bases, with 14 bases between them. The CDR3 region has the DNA TGTGCCAGCAGGGAATCAGGGGGGAATACGCAGTATTTT. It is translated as CASRESGGNTQYF.

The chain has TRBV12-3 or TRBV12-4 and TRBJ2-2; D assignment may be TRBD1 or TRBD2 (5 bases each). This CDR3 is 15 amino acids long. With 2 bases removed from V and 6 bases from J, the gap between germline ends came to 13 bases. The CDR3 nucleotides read TGTGCCAGCAGTTTAAGAGGGACGGGATCCGGGGAGCTGTTTTTT. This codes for CASSLRGTGSGELFF.

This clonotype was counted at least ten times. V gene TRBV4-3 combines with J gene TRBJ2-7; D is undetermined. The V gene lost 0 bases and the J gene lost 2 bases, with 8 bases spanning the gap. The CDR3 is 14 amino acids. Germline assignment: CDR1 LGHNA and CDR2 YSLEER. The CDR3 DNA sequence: TGCGCCAGCAGCCAAGAGTTCTCGACCTACGAGCAGTACTTC. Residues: CASSQEFSTYEQYF.

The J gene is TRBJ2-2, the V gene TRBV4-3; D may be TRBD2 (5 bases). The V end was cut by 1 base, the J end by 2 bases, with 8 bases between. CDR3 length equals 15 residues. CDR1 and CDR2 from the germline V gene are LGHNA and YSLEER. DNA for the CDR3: TGCGCCAGCAGCCAAGGAAGCGGCAACACCGGGGAGCTGTTTTTT. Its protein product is CASSQGSGNTGELFF.

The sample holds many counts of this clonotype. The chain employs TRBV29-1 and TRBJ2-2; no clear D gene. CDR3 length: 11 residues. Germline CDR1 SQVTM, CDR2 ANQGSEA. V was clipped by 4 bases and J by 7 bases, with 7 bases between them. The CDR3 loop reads CSVVGNGELFF. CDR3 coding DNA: TGCAGCGTTGTGGGAAACGGGGAGCTGTTTTTT.